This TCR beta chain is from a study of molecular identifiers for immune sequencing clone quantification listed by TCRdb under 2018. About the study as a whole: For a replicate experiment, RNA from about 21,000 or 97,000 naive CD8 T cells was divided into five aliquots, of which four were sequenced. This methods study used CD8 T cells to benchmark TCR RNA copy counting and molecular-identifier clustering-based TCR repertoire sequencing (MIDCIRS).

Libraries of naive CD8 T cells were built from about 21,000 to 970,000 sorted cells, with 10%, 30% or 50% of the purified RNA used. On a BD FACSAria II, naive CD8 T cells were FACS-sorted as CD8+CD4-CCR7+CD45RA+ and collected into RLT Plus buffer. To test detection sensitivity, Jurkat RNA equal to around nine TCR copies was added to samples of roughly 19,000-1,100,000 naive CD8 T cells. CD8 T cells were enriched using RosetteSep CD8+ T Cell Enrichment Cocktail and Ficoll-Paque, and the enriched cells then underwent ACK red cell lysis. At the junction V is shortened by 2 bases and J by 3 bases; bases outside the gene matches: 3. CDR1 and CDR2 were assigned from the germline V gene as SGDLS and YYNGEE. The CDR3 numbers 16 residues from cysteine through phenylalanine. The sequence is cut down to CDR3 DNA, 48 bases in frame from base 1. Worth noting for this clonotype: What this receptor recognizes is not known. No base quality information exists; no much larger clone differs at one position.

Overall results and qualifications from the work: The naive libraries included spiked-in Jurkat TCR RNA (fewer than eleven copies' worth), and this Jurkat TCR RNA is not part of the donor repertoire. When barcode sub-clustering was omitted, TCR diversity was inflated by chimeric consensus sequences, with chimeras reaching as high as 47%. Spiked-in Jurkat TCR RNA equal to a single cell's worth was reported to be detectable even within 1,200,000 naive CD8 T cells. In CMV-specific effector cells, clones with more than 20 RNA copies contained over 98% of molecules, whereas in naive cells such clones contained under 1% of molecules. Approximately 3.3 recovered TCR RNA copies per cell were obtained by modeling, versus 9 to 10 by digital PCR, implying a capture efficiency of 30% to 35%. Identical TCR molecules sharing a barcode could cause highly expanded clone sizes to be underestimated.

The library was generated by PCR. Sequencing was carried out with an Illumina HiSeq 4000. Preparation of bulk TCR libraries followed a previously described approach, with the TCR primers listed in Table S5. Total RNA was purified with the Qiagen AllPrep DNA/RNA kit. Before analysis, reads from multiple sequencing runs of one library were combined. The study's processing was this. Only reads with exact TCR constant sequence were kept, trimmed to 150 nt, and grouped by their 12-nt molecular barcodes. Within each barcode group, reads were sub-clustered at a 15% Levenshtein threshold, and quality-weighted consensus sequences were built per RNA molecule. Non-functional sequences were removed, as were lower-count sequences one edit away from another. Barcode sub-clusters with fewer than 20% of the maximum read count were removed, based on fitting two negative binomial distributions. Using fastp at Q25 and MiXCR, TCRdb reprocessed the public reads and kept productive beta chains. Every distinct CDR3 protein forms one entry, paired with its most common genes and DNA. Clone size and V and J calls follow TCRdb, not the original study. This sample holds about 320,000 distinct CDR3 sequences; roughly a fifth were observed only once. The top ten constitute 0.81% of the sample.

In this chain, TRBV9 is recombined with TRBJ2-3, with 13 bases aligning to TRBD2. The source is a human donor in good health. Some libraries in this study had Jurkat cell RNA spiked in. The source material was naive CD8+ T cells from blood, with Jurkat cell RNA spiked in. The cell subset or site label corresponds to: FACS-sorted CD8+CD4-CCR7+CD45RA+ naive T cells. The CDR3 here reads CASSVGLAGVTDTQYF. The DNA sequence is TGTGCCAGCAGCGTCGGACTAGCGGGGGTTACAGATACGCAGTATTTT.